This TCR beta chain was retrieved from a study of blood T cells in healthy people across ages. The CDR3 is 13 residues long. Next came a second PCR, run for about 7 to 12 cycles, which used a sample-barcoded 5' primer along with a J-beta primer mix. Via MiXCR, TCRdb re-called the 5' RACE reads, giving one row per CDR3 protein. The sample has hundreds of thousands of distinct CDR3 sequences; 21% are singletons. The specimen sequenced was blood. The receptor comes from a man aged 70-80 years in good health. The genes are TRBV12-3 or TRBV12-4 and TRBJ2-1; D gene unclear. TRBJ2-7 matches the DNA end more closely, so the J call is doubtful. The CDR3 bases are TGTGCCAGCAGTTTAGGGAACACCTACGAGCAGTACTTC. It translates to CASSLGNTYEQYF.